Below, one TCR beta chain is given with its context. This specimen comes from a study of blood T cell repertoires in COVID-19. Study overall: Samples taken during acute and convalescent COVID-19 were collected in the United States, Italy and Spain. PBMCs, B-cell-depleted T cells, or T cells were the source of the cDNA or gDNA that made up the material.

Germline CDR1 is SQVTM and CDR2 is ANQGSEA. V lost 3 bases, J lost 3 bases, and 10 bases stayed unmatched. The CDR3 has 15 residues. Assay: immunoSEQ multiplex PCR; the TCRdb copy retains only in-frame clones and omits some. The table has a few hundred thousand clones, roughly 88% seen once. This clonotype originated in a woman in her forties who had recovered from COVID-19. The sequenced sample consisted of peripheral blood. The J gene is TRBJ1-1, the V gene TRBV29-1, with TRBD1 matching over 7 bases. This CDR3 reads CSVDTGERFDTEAFF. For the CDR3, the DNA is TGCAGCGTTGATACAGGGGAGAGATTCGACACTGAAGCTTTCTTT.